Following are 10 T cell receptor beta chains from one sample sequenced in a study of OX40 agonist ivuxolimab in advanced cancers. Sequencing used immunoSEQ multiplex PCR; TCRdb keeps in-frame clones, though not all of them. This sample has 73,000 or so clones; 86% occur once, and the top ten carry roughly 0.75%. The sample consisted of CD4+ or CD8+ T cells sorted from blood, taken in a trial of the OX40 agonist ivuxolimab. The receptors stem from an adult with an advanced solid tumor such as melanoma, head and neck, liver or kidney cancer.

The V and J genes are TRBV19 and TRBJ1-2; 10 nucleotides match TRBD1. V lost 1 base to trimming and J lost 6 bases; unmatched junction nucleotides: 2. Per the germline V gene, CDR1 is LNHDA and CDR2 is SQIVND (reference sequence). This CDR3 region has 14 residues. This CDR3 is CASSIGQGADGYTF. CDR3 nucleotide sequence: TGTGCCAGTAGTATAGGACAGGGGGCGGATGGCTACACCTTC.

The chain has TRBV9 and TRBJ2-5; no definite D call. The CDR3 totals 14 residues. Germline V gene lookup returns CDR1 SGDLS and CDR2 YYNGEE. The germline V and J ends were trimmed by 2 bases and 5 bases, with 13 bases remaining between them. The CDR3 coding sequence is TGTGCCAGCAGCGTCGACTCGTCGAAGGAGACCCAGTACTTC. Translated, it gives CASSVDSSKETQYF.

The chain recombines TRBV29-1 with TRBJ2-7; a weak D match, TRBD1 (6 bases). This CDR3 has 11 residues. Deletions cut 6 bases from V and 8 bases from J, with 14 bases between. Germline V lookup: CDR1 SQVTM, CDR2 ANQGSEA. The CDR3 DNA follows: TGCAGCGTCGCGACAACAGGGAAGCAGTACTTC. Translation gives CSVATTGKQYF.

This rearrangement joins TRBV5-4 to TRBJ2-7; 15 bases line up with TRBD2. The germline V gene has CDR1 SGHNT and CDR2 YYREEE (reference sequence). The V segment lost 6 bases and the J segment 0 bases; nucleotides outside the gene matches: 4. This CDR3 contains 16 residues. The CDR3 here is CASTGLAGGTSYEQYF. The CDR3 DNA reads as TGTGCCAGCACCGGACTAGCGGGAGGGACCTCCTACGAGCAGTACTTC.

The CDR3 sequence: CAWSELSYEQYF. The CDR3 coding sequence is TGTGCCTGGAGCGAACTCTCCTACGAGCAGTACTTC. The J gene is TRBJ2-7, the V gene TRBV30; D remains ambiguous. V was shortened by 3 bases and J by 0 bases, with 6 bases between the two germline ends. This CDR3 is 12 amino acids long. Germline V CDR1 and CDR2: GTSNPN, SVGIG (reference sequence).

This clone was found a few times. The chain joins TRBV27 to TRBJ2-7; tentatively, D is TRBD1 or TRBD2 (6 bases each). Germline V gene data show CDR1 as MNHEY and CDR2 as SMNVEV (reference sequence). V dropped 6 bases and J dropped 4 bases, with 10 bases sitting between them. CDR3 length equals 12 residues. The CDR3 nucleotides read TGTGCCAGCAGCCTAGGGGGGTACGAGCAGTACTTC. Amino acid sequence: CASSLGGYEQYF.

The gene calls are TRBV10-3 and TRBJ2-7; tentative D call: TRBD2 (5 bases). Germline V gives CDR1 ENHRY, CDR2 SYGVKD. V lost 7 bases to trimming and J lost 2 bases, with 15 bases between them. The CDR3 length is 14 residues. In DNA, the CDR3 is TGTGCCATCACCCAGGACGAGGGCGCCTACGAGCAGTACTTC. Amino acids: CAITQDEGAYEQYF.

V usage is TRBV27 and J usage is TRBJ2-1; 11 nucleotides line up with TRBD2. The germline V gene has CDR1 MNHEY and CDR2 SMNVEV (reference sequence). This CDR3 spans 18 amino acids. With 4 bases clipped from V and 7 bases from J, the junction kept 15 bases outside the gene matches. CDR3 DNA sequence: TGTGCCAGCAGTTCACGCCCAACGACTAGCGGGAACAAGAATGAGCAGTTCTTC. Amino acid sequence: CASSSRPTTSGNKNEQFF.

V gene TRBV13 combines with J gene TRBJ2-2; unclear D gene. The CDR3 covers 14 residues. Trimming removed 3 bases at V and 2 bases at J, with 7 bases between. CDR1 and CDR2 (germline): PRHDT, FYEKMQ (reference sequence). The CDR3 reads CASSLYYNTGELFF. The CDR3 nucleotides read TGTGCCAGCAGCTTGTACTACAACACCGGGGAGCTGTTTTTT.

V usage is TRBV4-3 and J usage is TRBJ2-6; D is uncertain. Trimming stripped 0 bases from V and 1 base from J, with 7 bases between. Germline V CDR1 and CDR2: LGHNA, YSLEER. This CDR3 has 16 residues. The CDR3 bases are TGCGCCAGCAGCCAAGACGTCACTTCTGGGGCCAACGTCCTGACTTTC. Its translation is CASSQDVTSGANVLTF.